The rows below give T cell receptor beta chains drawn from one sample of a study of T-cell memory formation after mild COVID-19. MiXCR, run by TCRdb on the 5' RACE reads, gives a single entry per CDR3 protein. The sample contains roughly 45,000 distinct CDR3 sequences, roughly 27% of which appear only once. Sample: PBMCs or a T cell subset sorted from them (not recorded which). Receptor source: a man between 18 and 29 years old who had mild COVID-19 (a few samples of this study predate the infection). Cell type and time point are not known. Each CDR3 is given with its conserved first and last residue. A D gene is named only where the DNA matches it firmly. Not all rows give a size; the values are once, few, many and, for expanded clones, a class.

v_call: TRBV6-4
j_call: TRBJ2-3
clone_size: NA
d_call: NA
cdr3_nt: TGTGCCAGCAGTGAAGGAGGGGGGGCAGATACGCAGTATTTT
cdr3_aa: CASSEGGGADTQYF

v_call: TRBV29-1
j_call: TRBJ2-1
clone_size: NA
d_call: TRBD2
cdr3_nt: TGCAGCGTTGAAGGAATAAGCGGGGGCCTTTACAATGAGCAGTTCTTC
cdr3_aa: CSVEGISGGLYNEQFF

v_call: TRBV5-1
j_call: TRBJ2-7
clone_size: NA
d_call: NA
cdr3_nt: TGCGCCAGCAGCGAGGGTTCCTACGAGCAGTACTTC
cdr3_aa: CASSEGSYEQYF

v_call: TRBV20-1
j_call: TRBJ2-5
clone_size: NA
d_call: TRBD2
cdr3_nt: TGCAGTGCTCGGGGGGGCCCGGAGCAATTGACCCAGTACTTC
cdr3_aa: CSARGGPEQLTQYF

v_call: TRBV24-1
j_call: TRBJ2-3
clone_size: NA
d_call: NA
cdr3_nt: TGTGCCACCAGTGCATTCAGCACAGATACGCAGTATTTT
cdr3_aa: CATSAFSTDTQYF

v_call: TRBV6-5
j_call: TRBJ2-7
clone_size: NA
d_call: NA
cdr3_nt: TGTGCCAGCAGTTACAGGGGTTCCTACGAGCAGTACTTC
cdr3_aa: CASSYRGSYEQYF

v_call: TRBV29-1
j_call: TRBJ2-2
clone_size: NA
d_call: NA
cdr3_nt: TGCAGCGTTGGTGACAGAGCGCTCGCGAACACCGGGGAGCTGTTTTTT
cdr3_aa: CSVGDRALANTGELFF

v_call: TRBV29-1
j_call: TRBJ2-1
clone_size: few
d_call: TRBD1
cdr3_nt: TGCAGCGTTGGGGACAGGCAGTTCTTC
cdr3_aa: CSVGDRQFF

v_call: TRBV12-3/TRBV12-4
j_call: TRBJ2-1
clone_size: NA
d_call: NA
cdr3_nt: TGTGCCAGCAGTTCCCAGTTGAGAAGCTCCTACAATGAGCAGTTCTTC
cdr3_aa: CASSSQLRSSYNEQFF

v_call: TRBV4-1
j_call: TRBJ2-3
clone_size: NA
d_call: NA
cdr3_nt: TGCGCCAGCAGCCAAGATTTTGCCAACAGTCCCGGCACAGATACGCAGTATTTT
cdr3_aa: CASSQDFANSPGTDTQYF

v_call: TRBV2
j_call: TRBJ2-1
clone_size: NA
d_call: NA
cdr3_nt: TGTGCCAGCAGTGAATTGGAGGGGTTGGGATACAATGAGCAGTTCTTC
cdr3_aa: CASSELEGLGYNEQFF

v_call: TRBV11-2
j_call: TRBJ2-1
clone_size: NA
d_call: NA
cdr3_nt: TGTGCCAGCAGCTTAGCCCATGAGCAGTTCTTC
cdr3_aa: CASSLAHEQFF

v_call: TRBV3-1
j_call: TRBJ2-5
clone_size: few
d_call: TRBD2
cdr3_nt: TGTGCCAGCAGCCAAGACCCACCACTAGCGGGGAAACGCCAAGAGACCCAGTACTTC
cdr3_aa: CASSQDPPLAGKRQETQYF

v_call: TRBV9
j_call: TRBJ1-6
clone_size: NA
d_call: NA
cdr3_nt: TGTGCCAGCAGCGTACGGGGCGTGGATTCACCCCTCCACTTT
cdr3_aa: CASSVRGVDSPLHF

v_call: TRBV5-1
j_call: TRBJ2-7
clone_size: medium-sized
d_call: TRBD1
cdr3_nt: TGCGCCAGTAGAGGGACAGTAGACTACGAGCAGTACTTC
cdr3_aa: CASRGTVDYEQYF

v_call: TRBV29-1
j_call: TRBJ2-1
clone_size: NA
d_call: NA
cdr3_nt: TGCAGCGTTGAAATTGGGGCAGGGGACAATGAGCAGTTCTTC
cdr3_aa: CSVEIGAGDNEQFF

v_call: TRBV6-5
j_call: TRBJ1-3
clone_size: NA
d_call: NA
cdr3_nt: TGTGCCAGCAGTTACTCGAGACTGACGACTGGAAACACCATATATTTT
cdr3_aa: CASSYSRLTTGNTIYF

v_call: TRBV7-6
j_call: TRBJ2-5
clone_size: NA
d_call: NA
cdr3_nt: TGTGCCAGCAGCTTAGCGCAGGCAGGGTTATATCCTAGCGAGAAAGAGACCCAGTACTTC
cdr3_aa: CASSLAQAGLYPSEKETQYF

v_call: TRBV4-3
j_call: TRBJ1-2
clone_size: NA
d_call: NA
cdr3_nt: TGCGCCAGCAGCCAAGACAATCACCGGAGCTTC
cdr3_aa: CASSQDNHRSF

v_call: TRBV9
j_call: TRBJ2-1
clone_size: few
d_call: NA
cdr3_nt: TGTGCCAGCAGCGTATCTGGCGCGGATGAGCAGTTCTTC
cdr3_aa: CASSVSGADEQFF

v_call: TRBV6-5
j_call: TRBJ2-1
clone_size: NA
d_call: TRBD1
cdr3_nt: TGTGCCAGCAGTTACGGACAGGGTGATGAGCAGTTCTTC
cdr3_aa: CASSYGQGDEQFF

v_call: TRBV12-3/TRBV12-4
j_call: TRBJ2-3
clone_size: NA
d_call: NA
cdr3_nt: TGTGCCAGCAGTTTTTCCGCGGACACAGATACGCAGTATTTT
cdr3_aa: CASSFSADTDTQYF

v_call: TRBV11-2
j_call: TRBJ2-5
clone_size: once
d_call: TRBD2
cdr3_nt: TGTGCCAGCAGCTTAGATTCCCTAGCGGGGGGGACCCGGCAAGAGACCCAGTACTTC
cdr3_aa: CASSLDSLAGGTRQETQYF

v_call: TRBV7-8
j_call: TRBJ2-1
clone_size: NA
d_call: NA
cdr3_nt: TGTGCCAGTTCTGGCTCAACCAGGAGGGATGAGCAGTTCTTC
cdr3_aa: CASSGSTRRDEQFF

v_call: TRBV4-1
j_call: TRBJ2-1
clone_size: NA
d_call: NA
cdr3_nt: TGCGCCAGCAGCCAAGTTGGCAACAATGAGCAGTTCTTC
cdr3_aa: CASSQVGNNEQFF

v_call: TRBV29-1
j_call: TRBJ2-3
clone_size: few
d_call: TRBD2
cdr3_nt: TGCAGCGTTGAAGAAGGTCGGGGGGGCGGCACAGATACGCAGTATTTT
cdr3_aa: CSVEEGRGGGTDTQYF

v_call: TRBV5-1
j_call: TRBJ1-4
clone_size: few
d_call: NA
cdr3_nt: TGCGCCAGCAGCCCGGGGGGCCCTAATGAAAAACTGTTTTTT
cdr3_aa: CASSPGGPNEKLFF

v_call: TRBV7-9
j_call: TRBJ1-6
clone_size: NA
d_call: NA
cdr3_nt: TGTGCCAGCAGTATAGGGTGGCGCTCACCCCTCCACTTT
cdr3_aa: CASSIGWRSPLHF

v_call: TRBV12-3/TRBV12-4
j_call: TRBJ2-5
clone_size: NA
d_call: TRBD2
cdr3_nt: TGTGCCAGCAGTTTTACGGGGGGCCAAGAGACCCAGTACTTC
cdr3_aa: CASSFTGGQETQYF

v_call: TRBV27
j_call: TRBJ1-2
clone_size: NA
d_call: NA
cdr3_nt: TGTGCCAGCAGTCGAGACACAGTCTATGGCTACACCTTC
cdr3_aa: CASSRDTVYGYTF

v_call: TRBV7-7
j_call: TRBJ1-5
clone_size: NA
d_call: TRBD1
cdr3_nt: TGTGCTAGCAGCCTGGGGACAGGGGGCCGCAATCAGCCCCAGCATTTT
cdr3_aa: CASSLGTGGRNQPQHF

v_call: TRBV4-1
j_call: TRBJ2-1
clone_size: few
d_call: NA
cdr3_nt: TGCGCCAGCAGCCAATTCTCGCAGATGGGGCGCAATGAGCAGTTCTTC
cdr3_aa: CASSQFSQMGRNEQFF

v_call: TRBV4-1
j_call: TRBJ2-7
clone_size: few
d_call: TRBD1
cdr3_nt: TGCGCCAGCAGACTCGCTCTACAGGGGCAAAGCTACGAGCAGTACTTC
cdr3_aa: CASRLALQGQSYEQYF

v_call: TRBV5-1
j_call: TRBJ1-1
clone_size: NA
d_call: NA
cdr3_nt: TGCGCCAGCTCTTCCCGGAGGGTGAACACTGAAGCTTTCTTT
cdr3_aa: CASSSRRVNTEAFF

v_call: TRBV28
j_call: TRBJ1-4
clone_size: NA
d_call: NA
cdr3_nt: TGTGCCTCCGGGCAGCTTCTCTCTAATGAAAAACTGTTTTTT
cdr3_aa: CASGQLLSNEKLFF

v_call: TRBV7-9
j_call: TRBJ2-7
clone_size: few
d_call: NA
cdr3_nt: TGTGCCAGCAGCTTACCTACAGGTACCCGTCGGGGCGAGCAGTACTTC
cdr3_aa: CASSLPTGTRRGEQYF

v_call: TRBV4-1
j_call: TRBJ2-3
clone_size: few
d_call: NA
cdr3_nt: TGCGCCAGCAGCCCAGGGGGGACTAGTCTCACAGATACGCAGTATTTT
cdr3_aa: CASSPGGTSLTDTQYF

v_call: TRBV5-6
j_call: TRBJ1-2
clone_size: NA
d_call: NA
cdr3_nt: TGTGCCAGCAGGCGCGACAGGCCGAGGGGCTATGGCTACACCTTC
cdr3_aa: CASRRDRPRGYGYTF

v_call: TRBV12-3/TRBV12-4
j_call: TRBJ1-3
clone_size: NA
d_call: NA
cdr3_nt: TGTGCCAGCAGTTTAGGGGGTCACCTGTTCTCTGGAAACACCATATATTTT
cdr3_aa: CASSLGGHLFSGNTIYF

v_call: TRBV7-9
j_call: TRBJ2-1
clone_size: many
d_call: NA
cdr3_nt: TGTGCCAGCAGCTCTTTGGATGAGCAGTTCTTC
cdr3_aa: CASSSLDEQFF

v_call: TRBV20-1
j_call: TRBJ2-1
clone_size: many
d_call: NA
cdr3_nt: TGCAGTGCCAACTCTCAAGGGGCGCACAATGAGCAGTTCTTC
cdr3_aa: CSANSQGAHNEQFF

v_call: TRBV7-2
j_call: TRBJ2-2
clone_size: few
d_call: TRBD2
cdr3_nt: TGTGCCAGCAGCTCTAACACCTTAGCGGGGGACACCGGGGAGCTGTTTTTT
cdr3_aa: CASSSNTLAGDTGELFF

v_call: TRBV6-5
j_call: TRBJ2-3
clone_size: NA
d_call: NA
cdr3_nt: TGTGCCAGCACCCAGTCCGGAGATACGCAGTATTTT
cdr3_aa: CASTQSGDTQYF

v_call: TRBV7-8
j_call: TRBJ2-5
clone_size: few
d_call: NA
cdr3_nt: TGTGCCAGCAGCTTAGTCCAAGAGACCCAGTACTTC
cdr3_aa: CASSLVQETQYF

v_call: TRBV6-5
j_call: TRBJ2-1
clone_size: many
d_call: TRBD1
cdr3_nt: TGTGCCAGCAGTCAGGACAGGCCCTCCTACAATGAGCAGTTCTTC
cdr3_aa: CASSQDRPSYNEQFF

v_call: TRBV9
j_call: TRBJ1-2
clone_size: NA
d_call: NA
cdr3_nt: TGTGCCAGCAGCGTAGCTGTCCCGGGTGCCTATGGCTACACCTTC
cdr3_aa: CASSVAVPGAYGYTF

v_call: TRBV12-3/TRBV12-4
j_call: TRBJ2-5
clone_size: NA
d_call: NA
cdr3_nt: TGTGCCAGCAGTGCTCGGACAGTCCAAGAGACCCAGTACTTC
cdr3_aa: CASSARTVQETQYF

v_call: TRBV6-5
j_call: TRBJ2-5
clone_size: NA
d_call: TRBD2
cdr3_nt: TGTGCCAGCAGTTACGGCGTTCGAGCGGGGGGGATAGAGACCCAGTACTTC
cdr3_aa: CASSYGVRAGGIETQYF

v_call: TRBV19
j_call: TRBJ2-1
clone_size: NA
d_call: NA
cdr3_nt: TGTGCCCGAAAAACGGGGAATGAGCAGTTCTTC
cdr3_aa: CARKTGNEQFF

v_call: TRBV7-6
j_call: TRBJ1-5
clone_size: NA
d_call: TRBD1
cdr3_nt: TGTGCCAGCAGCTTAGTTGGGGGACAGGGGGCAAATCAGCCCCAGCATTTT
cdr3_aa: CASSLVGGQGANQPQHF

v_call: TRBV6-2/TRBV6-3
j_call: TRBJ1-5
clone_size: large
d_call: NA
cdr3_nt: TGTGCCAGCAGTGCAGGGGCAGGCAATCAGCCCCAGCATTTT
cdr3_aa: CASSAGAGNQPQHF

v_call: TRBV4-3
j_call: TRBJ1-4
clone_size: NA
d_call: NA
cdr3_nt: TGCGCCAGCAGCCAAGATCGGGGGTTCGTTGAAAAACTGTTTTTT
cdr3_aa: CASSQDRGFVEKLFF

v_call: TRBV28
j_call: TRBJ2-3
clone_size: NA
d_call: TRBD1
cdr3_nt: TGTGCCAGCAGTCGACAGGGGAGTTTTACAGATACGCAGTATTTT
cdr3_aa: CASSRQGSFTDTQYF